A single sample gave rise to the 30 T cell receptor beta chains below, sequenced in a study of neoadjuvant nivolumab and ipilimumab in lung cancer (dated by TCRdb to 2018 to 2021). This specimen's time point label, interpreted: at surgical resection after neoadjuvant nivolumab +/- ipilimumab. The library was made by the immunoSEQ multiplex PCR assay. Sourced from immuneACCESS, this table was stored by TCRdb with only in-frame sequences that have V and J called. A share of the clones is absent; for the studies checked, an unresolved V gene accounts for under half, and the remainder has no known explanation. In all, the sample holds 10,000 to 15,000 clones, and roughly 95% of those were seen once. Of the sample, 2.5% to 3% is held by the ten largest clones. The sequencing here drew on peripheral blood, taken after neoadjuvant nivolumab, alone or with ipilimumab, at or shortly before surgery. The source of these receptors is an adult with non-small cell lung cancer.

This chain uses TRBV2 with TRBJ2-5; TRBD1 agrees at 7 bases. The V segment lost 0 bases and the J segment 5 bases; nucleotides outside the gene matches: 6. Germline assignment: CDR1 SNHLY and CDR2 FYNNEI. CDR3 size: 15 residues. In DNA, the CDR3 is TGTGCCAGCAGTGAAGCAAGACAGGGTCGGGAGACCCAGTACTTC. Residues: CASSEARQGRETQYF. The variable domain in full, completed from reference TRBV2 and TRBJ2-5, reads EPEVTQTPSHQVTQMGQEVILRCVPISNHLYFYWYRQILGQKVEFLVSFYNNEISEKSEIFDDQFSVERPDGSNFTLKIRSTKLEDSAMYFCASSEARQGRETQYFGPGTRLLVL.

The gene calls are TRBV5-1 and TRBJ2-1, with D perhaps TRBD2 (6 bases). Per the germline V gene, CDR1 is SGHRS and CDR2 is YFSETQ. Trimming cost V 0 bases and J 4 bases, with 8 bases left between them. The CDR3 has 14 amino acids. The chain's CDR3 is CASSLGGEYNEQFF. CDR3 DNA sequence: TGCGCCAGCAGCTTGGGCGGGGAGTACAATGAGCAGTTCTTC. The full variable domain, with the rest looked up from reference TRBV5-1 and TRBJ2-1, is KAGVTQTPRYLIKTRGQQVTLSCSPISGHRSVSWYQQTPGQGLQFLFEYFSETQRNKGNFPGRFSGRQFSNSRSEMNVSTLELGDSALYLCASSLGGEYNEQFFGPGTRLTVL.

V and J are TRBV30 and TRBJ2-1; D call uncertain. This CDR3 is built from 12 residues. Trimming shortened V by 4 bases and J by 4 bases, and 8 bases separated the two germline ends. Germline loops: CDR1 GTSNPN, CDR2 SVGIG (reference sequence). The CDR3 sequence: CAWTDLYNEQFF. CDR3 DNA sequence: TGTGCCTGGACAGATTTGTACAATGAGCAGTTCTTC.

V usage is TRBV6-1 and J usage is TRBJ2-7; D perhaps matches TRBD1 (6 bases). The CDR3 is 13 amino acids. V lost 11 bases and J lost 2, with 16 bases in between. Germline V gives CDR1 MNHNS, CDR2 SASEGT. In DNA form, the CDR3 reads TGTGCCGGAACCAGAGGGGACACCTACGAGCAGTACTTC. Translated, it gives CAGTRGDTYEQYF.

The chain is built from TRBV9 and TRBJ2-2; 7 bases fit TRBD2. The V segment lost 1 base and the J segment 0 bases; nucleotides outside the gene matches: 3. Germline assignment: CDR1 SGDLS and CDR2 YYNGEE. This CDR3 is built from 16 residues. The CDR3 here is CASSVLLAANTGELFF. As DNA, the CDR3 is TGTGCCAGCAGCGTACTCCTAGCGGCGAACACCGGGGAGCTGTTTTTT. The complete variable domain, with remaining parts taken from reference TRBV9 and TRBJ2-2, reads DSGVTQTPKHLITATGQRVTLRCSPRSGDLSVYWYQQSLDQGLQFLIQYYNGEERAKGNILERFSAQQFPDLHSELNLSSLELGDSALYFCASSVLLAANTGELFFGEGSRLTVL.

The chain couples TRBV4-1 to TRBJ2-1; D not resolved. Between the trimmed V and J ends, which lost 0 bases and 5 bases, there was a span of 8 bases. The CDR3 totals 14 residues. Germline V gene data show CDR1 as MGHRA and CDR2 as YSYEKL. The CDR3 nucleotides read TGCGCCAGCAGCCAAGATCATGTAAACAATGAGCAGTTCTTC. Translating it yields CASSQDHVNNEQFF.

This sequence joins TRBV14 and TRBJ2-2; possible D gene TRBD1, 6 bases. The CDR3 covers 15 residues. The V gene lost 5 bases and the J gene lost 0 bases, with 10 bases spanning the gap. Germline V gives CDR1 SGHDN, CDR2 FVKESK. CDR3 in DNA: TGTGCCAGCAGCATAAGGACAGCGAACACCGGGGAGCTGTTTTTT. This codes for CASSIRTANTGELFF.

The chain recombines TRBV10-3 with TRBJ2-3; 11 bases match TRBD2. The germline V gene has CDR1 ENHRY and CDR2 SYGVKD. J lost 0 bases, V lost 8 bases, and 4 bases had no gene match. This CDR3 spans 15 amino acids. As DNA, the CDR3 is TGTGCCATCCAGGGGACTAGCGGTAGCACAGATACGCAGTATTTT. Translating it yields CAIQGTSGSTDTQYF.

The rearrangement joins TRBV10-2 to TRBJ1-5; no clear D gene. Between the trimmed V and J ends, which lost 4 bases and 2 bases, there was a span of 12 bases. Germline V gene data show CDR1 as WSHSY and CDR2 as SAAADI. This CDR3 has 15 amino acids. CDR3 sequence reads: CASSARVGGNQPQHF. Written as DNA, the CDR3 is TGCGCCAGCAGTGCCCGGGTAGGAGGCAATCAGCCCCAGCATTTT.

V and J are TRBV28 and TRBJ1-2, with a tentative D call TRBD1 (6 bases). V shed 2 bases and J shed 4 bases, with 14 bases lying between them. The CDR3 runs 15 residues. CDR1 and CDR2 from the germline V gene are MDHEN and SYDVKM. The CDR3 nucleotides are TGTGCCAGCAGTTTAATCCCGGGGGCTCCCTATGGCTACACCTTC. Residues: CASSLIPGAPYGYTF.

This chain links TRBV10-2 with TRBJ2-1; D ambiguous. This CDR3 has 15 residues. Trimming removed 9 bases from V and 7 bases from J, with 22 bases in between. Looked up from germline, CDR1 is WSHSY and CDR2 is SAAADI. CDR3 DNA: TGCGCCAGTAACCCGGTAGACCCCCCTGCAAATGAGCAGTTCTTC. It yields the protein CASNPVDPPANEQFF.

CDR3 region: CASSPSGAYQETQYF. The CDR3 DNA reads TGTGCCAGCTCTCCTAGCGGAGCGTACCAAGAGACCCAGTACTTC. The gene calls are TRBV7-2 and TRBJ2-5; 7 nucleotides line up with TRBD2. The CDR3 runs to 15 residues. Germline CDR1 and CDR2: SGHTA and FQGNSA. V shed 8 bases, J shed 0 bases, and the junction held 9 bases outside the gene matches. The whole variable domain, filled in from reference TRBV7-2 and TRBJ2-5, reads GAGVSQSPSNKVTEKGKDVELRCDPISGHTALYWYRQSLGQGLEFLIYFQGNSAPDKSGLPSDRFSAERTGGSVSTLTIQRTQQEDSAVYLCASSPSGAYQETQYFGPGTRLLVL.

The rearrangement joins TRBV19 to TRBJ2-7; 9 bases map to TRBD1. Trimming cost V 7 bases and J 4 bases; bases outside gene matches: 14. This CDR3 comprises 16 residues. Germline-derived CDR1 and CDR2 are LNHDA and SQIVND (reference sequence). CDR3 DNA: TGTGCCAGTACCAATATGGGACAGGGTAAGATGTACGAGCAGTACTTC. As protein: CASTNMGQGKMYEQYF.

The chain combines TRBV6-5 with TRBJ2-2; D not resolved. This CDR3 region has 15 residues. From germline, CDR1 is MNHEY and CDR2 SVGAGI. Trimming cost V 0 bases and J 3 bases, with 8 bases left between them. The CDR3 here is CASSYSRTDTGELFF. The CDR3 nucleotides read TGTGCCAGCAGTTACTCGAGGACGGACACCGGGGAGCTGTTTTTT.

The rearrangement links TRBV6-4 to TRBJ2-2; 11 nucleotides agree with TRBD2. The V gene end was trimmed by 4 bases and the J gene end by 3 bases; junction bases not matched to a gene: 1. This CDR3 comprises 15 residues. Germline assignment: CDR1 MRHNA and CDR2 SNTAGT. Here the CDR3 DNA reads TGTGCCAGCAGTGCGGGACTAGCGGACACCGGGGAGCTGTTTTTT. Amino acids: CASSAGLADTGELFF.

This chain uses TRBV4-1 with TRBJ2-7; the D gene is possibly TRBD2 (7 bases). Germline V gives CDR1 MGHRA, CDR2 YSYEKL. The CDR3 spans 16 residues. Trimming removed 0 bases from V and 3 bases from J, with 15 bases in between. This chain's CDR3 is CASSQDPGGYLYEQYF. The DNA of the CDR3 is TGCGCCAGCAGCCAAGATCCGGGGGGCTATCTCTACGAGCAGTACTTC.

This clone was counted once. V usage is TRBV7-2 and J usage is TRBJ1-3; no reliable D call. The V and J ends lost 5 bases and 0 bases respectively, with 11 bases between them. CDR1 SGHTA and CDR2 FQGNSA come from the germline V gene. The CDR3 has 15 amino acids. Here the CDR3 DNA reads TGTGCCAGCAGCCCTAGGAGCATCTCTGGAAACACCATATATTTT. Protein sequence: CASSPRSISGNTIYF.

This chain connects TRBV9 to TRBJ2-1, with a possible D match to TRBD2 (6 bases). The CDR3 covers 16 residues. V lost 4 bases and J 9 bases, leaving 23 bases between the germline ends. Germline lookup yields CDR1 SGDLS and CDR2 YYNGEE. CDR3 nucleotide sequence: TGTGCCAGCAGCCCCGCGGGGTCGGGAGCGGTTCGTGAGCAGTTCTTC. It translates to CASSPAGSGAVREQFF.

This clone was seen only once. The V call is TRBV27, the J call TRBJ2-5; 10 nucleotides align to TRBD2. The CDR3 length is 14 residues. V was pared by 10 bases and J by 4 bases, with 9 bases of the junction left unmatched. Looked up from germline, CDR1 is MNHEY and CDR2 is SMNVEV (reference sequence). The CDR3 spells CATRTSGSGETQYF. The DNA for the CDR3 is TGTGCCACCCGGACTAGCGGATCGGGAGAGACCCAGTACTTC.

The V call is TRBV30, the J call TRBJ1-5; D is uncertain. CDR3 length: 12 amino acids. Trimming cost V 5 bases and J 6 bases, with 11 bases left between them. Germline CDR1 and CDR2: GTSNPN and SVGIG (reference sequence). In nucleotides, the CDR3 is TGTGCCTGGTCTATTGACATTCAGCCCCAGCATTTT. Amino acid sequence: CAWSIDIQPQHF.

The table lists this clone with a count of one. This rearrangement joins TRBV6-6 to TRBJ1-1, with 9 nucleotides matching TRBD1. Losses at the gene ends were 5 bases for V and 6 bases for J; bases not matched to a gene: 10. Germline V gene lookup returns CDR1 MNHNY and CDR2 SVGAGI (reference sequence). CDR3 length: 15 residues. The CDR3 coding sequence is TGTGCCAGCAGTGCGCCACAGGGGGCGTTGGCTGAAGCTTTCTTT. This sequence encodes CASSAPQGALAEAFF.

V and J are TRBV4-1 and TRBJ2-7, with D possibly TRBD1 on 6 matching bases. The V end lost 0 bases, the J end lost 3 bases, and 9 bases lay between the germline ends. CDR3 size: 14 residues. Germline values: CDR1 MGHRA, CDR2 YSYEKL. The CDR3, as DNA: TGCGCCAGCAGCCAAGACCGAGGGGGCTACGAGCAGTACTTC. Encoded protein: CASSQDRGGYEQYF.

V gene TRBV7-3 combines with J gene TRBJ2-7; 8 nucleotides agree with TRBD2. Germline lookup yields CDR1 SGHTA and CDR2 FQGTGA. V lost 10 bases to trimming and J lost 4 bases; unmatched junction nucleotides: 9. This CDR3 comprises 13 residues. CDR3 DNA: TGTGCCAAGAGATGGACTAGCACGTACGAGCAGTACTTC. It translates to CAKRWTSTYEQYF.

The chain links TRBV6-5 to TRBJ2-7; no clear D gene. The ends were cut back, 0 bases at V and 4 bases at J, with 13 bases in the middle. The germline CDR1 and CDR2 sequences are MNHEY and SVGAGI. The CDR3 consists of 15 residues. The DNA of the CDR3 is TGTGCCAGCAGTTACTCGACCACCCCGCCTTACGAGCAGTACTTC. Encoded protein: CASSYSTTPPYEQYF.

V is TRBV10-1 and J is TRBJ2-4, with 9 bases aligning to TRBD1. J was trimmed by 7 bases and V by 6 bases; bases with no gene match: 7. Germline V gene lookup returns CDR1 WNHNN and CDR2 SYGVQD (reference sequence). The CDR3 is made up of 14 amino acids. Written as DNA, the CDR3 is TGCGCCAGCAGCGAGACCGGGACAGGGAACATTCAGTACTTC. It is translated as CASSETGTGNIQYF.

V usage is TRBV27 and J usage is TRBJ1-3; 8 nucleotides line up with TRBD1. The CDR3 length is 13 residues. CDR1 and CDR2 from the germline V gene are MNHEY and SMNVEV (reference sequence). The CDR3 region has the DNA TGTGCGACAGGGGCGATCTCTGGAAACACCATATATTTT. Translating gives CATGAISGNTIYF.

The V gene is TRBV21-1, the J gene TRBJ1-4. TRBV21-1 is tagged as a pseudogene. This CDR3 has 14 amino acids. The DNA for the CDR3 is TGTGCCAGCAGCACACGGGGGAATGGAGAAAAACTGTTTTTT. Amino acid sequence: CASSTRGNGEKLFF.

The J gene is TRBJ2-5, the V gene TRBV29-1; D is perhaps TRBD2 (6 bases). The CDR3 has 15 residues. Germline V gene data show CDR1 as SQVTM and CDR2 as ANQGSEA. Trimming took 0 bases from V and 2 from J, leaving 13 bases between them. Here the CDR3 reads CSVEEGGIRQETQYF. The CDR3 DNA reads TGCAGCGTTGAAGAGGGGGGAATAAGGCAAGAGACCCAGTACTTC. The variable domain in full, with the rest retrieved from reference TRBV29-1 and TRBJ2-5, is SAVISQKPSRDICQRGTSLTIQCQVDSQVTMMFWYRQQPGQSLTLIATANQGSEATYESGFVIDKFPISRPNLTFSTLTVSNMSPEDSSIYLCSVEEGGIRQETQYFGPGTRLLVL.

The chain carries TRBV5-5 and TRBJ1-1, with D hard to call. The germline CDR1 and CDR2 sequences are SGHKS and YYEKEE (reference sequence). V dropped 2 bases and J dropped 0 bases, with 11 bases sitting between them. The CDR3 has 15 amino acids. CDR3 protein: CASSFWVRLNTEAFF. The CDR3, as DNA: TGTGCCAGCAGCTTTTGGGTCCGGCTGAACACTGAAGCTTTCTTT.

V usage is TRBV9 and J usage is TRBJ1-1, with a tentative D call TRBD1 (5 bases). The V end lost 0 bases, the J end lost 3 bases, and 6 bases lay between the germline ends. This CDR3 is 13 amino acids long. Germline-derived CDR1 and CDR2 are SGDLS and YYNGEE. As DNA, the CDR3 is TGTGCCAGCAGCGTAGTGGGGGACACTGAAGCTTTCTTT. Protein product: CASSVVGDTEAFF. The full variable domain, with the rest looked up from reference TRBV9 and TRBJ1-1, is DSGVTQTPKHLITATGQRVTLRCSPRSGDLSVYWYQQSLDQGLQFLIQYYNGEERAKGNILERFSAQQFPDLHSELNLSSLELGDSALYFCASSVVGDTEAFFGQGTRLTVV.